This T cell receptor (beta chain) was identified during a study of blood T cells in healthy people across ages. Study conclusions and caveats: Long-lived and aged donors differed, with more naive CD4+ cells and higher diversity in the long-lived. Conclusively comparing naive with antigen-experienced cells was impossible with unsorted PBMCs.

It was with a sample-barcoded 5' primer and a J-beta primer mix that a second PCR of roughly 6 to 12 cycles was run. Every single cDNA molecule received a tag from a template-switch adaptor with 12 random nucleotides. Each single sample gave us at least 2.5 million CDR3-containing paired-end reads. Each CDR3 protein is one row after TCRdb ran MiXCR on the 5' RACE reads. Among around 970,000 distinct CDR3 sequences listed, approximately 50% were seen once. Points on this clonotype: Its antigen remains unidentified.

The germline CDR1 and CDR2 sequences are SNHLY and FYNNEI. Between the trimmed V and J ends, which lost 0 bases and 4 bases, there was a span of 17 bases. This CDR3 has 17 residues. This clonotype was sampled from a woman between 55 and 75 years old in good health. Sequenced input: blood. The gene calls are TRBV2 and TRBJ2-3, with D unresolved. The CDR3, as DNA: TGTGCCAGCAGTGAAGCGAAAAACGTACTATATTCAGATACGCAGTATTTT. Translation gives CASSEAKNVLYSDTQYF.